Sequencing of this TCR beta chain was carried out in a study of CD8 T cells in Susac syndrome. An input of roughly 0.45 to 1 ug of RNA was subjected to reverse transcription using random hexamers. TCRdb itself ran the immunoSEQ multiplex PCR reads through MiXCR, one entry per CDR3 protein. The sample contains fewer than 140,000 distinct CDR3 sequences, approximately 94% of which appear only once. Germline CDR1 reads SGHDN; CDR2 reads FVKESK. There are 16 residues in the CDR3. V lost 0 bases and J 4 bases, leaving 13 bases between the germline ends. Sequencing of TCR beta was carried out in blood CD8+ and CD4+ T cells.

The J gene is TRBJ1-3, the V gene TRBV14, with D unclear. The specimen sequenced was CD8+ T cells from PBMCs. This clonotype was sampled from a human donor with Susac syndrome. DNA for the CDR3: TGTGCCAGCAGCCAAGAAATGAAGTCTCCCGGAAACACCATATATTTT. Translating gives CASSQEMKSPGNTIYF.